Listed below are T cell receptor beta chains from one sample, sequenced in a study of T cells in Graves' hyperthyroidism and ophthalmopathy. In TCRdb, the multiplex PCR reads were re-called with MiXCR into one record per CDR3 protein. The data contain 490,000 or so distinct CDR3 sequences, 46% of them singletons. Sequencing input: peripheral blood or thyroid tissue (not recorded which). The receptors stem from an adult woman with Graves' disease, either hyperthyroidism or ophthalmopathy (not recorded which). Both conserved end residues are part of each CDR3. The D gene is left open where the match is weak. Expanded clones get a size class; other rows say once, few or many, or leave the size out.

TRBD2 many TRBJ2-5 TRBV7-6 TGTGCCAGCAGCTTAGGGAGCGGGAGGGAGAAAGGGGAGACCCAGTACTTC CASSLGSGREKGETQYF
- - TRBJ2-5 TRBV7-2 TGTGCCAGCAGCTTAGCATCGGCACCCTTCTTCTTC CASSLASAPFFF
- - TRBJ1-3 TRBV2 TGTGCCAGCAGTGACGCTCTCCCTGGAAACACCATATATTTT CASSDALPGNTIYF
TRBD1 many TRBJ1-3 TRBV20-1 TGCAGTGCTAGAGAGGGGACAGGGGATCATCCTGGAAACACCATATATTTT CSAREGTGDHPGNTIYF
TRBD1 - TRBJ1-5 TRBV20-1 TGCAGTGGGACCCACAGGGGTGGAGAGACCCAGCATTTT CSGTHRGGETQHF
- - TRBJ1-2 TRBV10-3 TGTGCCATCAGTGAGTCCCCAAGCTCTGGAAACACCTTC CAISESPSSGNTF
TRBD1 few TRBJ1-5 TRBV29-1 TGCAGCGTGGGACAGGGGTGGCAGCCCCAGCATTTT CSVGQGWQPQHF
- few TRBJ2-5 TRBV7-2 TGTGCCAGCAGCCTAACAGGGATACAAGAGACCCAGTACTTC CASSLTGIQETQYF
- many TRBJ1-1 TRBV10-3 TGTGCCATCAGTGAACCCATGCGGCCGAAGTATCCTGAAGCTTTCTTT CAISEPMRPKYPEAFF
- few TRBJ1-1 TRBV28 TGTGCCAGCAGGGGACCCACCGCTGTAGACAAAGCTTTCTTT CASRGPTAVDKAFF
TRBD2 many TRBJ2-7 TRBV25-1 TGTGCCAGCAGTGCTGGATGGACTAGCGGATTCTACGAGCAGTACTTC CASSAGWTSGFYEQYF
TRBD2 - TRBJ2-7 TRBV10-2 TGCGCCAGCAGTGAGGGTCGGGGACTAGCGGGAGACGAGCAGTACTTC CASSEGRGLAGDEQYF
- - TRBJ2-7 TRBV28 TGTGCCAGCAGCGGACCTAGGTCCGAGCAGTACTTC CASSGPRSEQYF
- - TRBJ1-2 TRBV29-1 TGCAGCGTCAGACTCACTGACTACACCTTC CSVRLTDYTF
- many TRBJ2-7 TRBV7-2 TGTGCCAGCAGCGGAACACAGGGTACCGAGCAGTACTTC CASSGTQGTEQYF
- few TRBJ1-1 TRBV7-9 TGTGCCAGCAGCTTCGGGGGTTCGGCCACTGAAGCTTTCTTT CASSFGGSATEAFF
TRBD1 many TRBJ1-2 TRBV4-1 TGCGCCAGCAGCCAAGGACAGGGGTTCCCCTATGGCTACACCTTC CASSQGQGFPYGYTF
- - TRBJ2-2 TRBV12-3/TRBV12-4 TGTGCCAGCAGTGGGTTTCAGGGGTATAGCCGGGAGCTGTTTTTT CASSGFQGYSRELFF
- - TRBJ1-2 TRBV20-1 TGCAGTGCTAGAGATCCCACTCATGGCTACACCTTC CSARDPTHGYTF
- many TRBJ1-2 TRBV7-9 TGTGCCAGCAGCCTCGGTGTAGGGGACGGGAATGGCTACACCTTC CASSLGVGDGNGYTF
- many TRBJ2-5 TRBV20-1 TGCAGTGCTAGATCCAGGCGGGCAGGGTTCGAGACCCAGTACTTC CSARSRRAGFETQYF
TRBD2 once TRBJ2-7 TRBV5-1 TGCGCCAGCAGCCCCGGGACTAGCGGGACAGTCTACGAGCAGTACTTC CASSPGTSGTVYEQYF
- few TRBJ2-7 TRBV25-1 TGTGCCAGCAGTGACGATCCCGAGCAGTACTTC CASSDDPEQYF
TRBD2 - TRBJ2-5 TRBV5-1 TGCGCCAGCAGCGTCGGACTAGCGGCAAACCAAGAGACCCAGTACTTC CASSVGLAANQETQYF
- many TRBJ2-2 TRBV10-2 TGCGCCAGCAGTGCCTGGACCGACACCGGGGAGCTGTTTTTT CASSAWTDTGELFF
TRBD1 many TRBJ2-7 TRBV19 TGTGCCAGTAGTTCGCCAGGGGGCTACGAGCAGTACTTC CASSSPGGYEQYF
TRBD1 few TRBJ2-7 TRBV3-1 TGTGCCAGCAGCCAAGATGGGACAGGGCTCTCCTACGAGCAGTACTTC CASSQDGTGLSYEQYF
TRBD1 - TRBJ2-5 TRBV7-3 TGTGCCAGCAGCTTACTGGGGACAGCCGAAGAGACCCAGTACTTC CASSLLGTAEETQYF
- - TRBJ1-6 TRBV5-1 TGCGCCAGCAGCTTCAACCCGGGACGGACTAATTCACCCCTCCACTTT CASSFNPGRTNSPLHF
- - TRBJ1-4 TRBV7-2 TGTGCCAGCAGCATGTCCTTAACAACTAATGAAAAACTGTTTTTT CASSMSLTTNEKLFF
- - TRBJ2-7 TRBV15 TGTGCCACCAACAGACGTTCAGACGGATCCTACGAGCAGTACTTC CATNRRSDGSYEQYF
- few TRBJ2-5 TRBV11-2 TGTGCCAGCAGCTTATCTTCAACCCAAGAGACCCAGTACTTC CASSLSSTQETQYF
TRBD2 - TRBJ2-7 TRBV7-9 TGTGCCAGCTCACCACCTTTAGCCGGGCTAGCGGGGGACCTCTACGAGCAGTACTTC CASSPPLAGLAGDLYEQYF
- - TRBJ2-3 TRBV12-3/TRBV12-4 TGTGCCAGCAGCGCTCAAAGAGATGCGCAGTATTTT CASSAQRDAQYF
TRBD2 - TRBJ2-7 TRBV7-9 TGTGCCAGCAGCCGCCACTCTAGCGGAGCCTACGAGCAGTACTTC CASSRHSSGAYEQYF
- many TRBJ1-4 TRBV5-1 TGCGCCAGCAGCTTGAGTGGGGCAACTAATGAAAAACTGTTTTTT CASSLSGATNEKLFF
TRBD1 - TRBJ2-2 TRBV7-9 TGTGCCAGCAGCGCTGGAGCGGGGACAGGGGTTACCGGGGAGCTGTTTTTT CASSAGAGTGVTGELFF
TRBD1 few TRBJ2-3 TRBV4-3 TGCGCCAGCAGCTTTTGGACAGGGTCAGATACGCAGTATTTT CASSFWTGSDTQYF
TRBD1 many TRBJ1-2 TRBV4-1 TGCGCCAGCAGCCAAGACTCACAGGGGGCCTATGGCTACACCTTC CASSQDSQGAYGYTF